This entry describes one T cell receptor (beta chain). Its specificity is not known. These data are taken from a study of Ad26.COV2.S vaccination and SARS-CoV-2 variants. Study information: Into the muscle, Ad26.COV2.S was dosed once or twice, 56 days apart.

Notes on the study in general: An underestimation of total T cell responses may have resulted from the TCR breadth and depth analyses. Following vaccination, spike-specific CD8+ and CD4+ T cell responses reportedly exhibited substantial breadth.

V was shortened by 3 bases and J by 3 bases, with 12 bases between the two germline ends. Germline V gene lookup returns CDR1 SGHDT and CDR2 YYEEEE. The CDR3 has 14 residues. Regarding treatment: roughly 18 received Ad26.COV2.S at low or high dose, single or two shots; 5 received placebo; per-sample allocation not given. Each sample was drawn 63 days after the first injection (of vaccine or placebo). TCRdb keeps only in-frame clones here, not all; method: immunoSEQ multiplex PCR. The table lists under 250,000 clones, 87% of them singletons. The chain has TRBV5-6 and TRBJ2-5; tentatively, D is TRBD1 (6 bases). Sample: peripheral blood, taken in a trial of Ad26.COV2.S vaccine versus placebo. This clonotype was sampled from a person aged 18-65 years who received the Ad26.COV2.S COVID-19 vaccine or a placebo. The CDR3 DNA is TGTGCCAGCAGCTCTGGACAGATAGAAGAGACCCAGTACTTC. It encodes CASSSGQIEETQYF.